This T cell receptor (beta chain) is from a study of CD8 T cells in ankylosing spondylitis. This clonotype has at least ten counts. This CDR3 is 16 amino acids long. V was trimmed by 2 bases and J by 2 bases, leaving 14 bases between them. Germline V gene lookup returns CDR1 SGHRS and CDR2 YFSETQ. TCRdb processed the 5' RACE reads anew with MiXCR; each CDR3 protein has one entry. Of under 250,000 distinct CDR3 sequences in the sample, around 10% are singletons; the top ten hold 6% to 8%. This clonotype was obtained from a male donor with ankylosing spondylitis or in good health (not recorded which). Sequencing was performed on blood, either unsorted or a sorted T cell fraction (not recorded which). The genes are TRBV5-1 and TRBJ1-5; D perhaps matches TRBD1 (6 bases). CDR3 sequence: CASSFMGRGGNQPQHF. In nucleotides, the CDR3 is TGCGCCAGCAGCTTTATGGGCAGGGGCGGCAATCAGCCCCAGCATTTT.